The present T cell receptor beta chain was sequenced within a study of cytomegalovirus exposure and HLA in healthy donors. Study findings and constraints: When analyzed later, the rates of TCR association showed variation by HLA locus, with DRB1 the most and HLA-C the fewest.

To note about this clone: Its antigen is unknown.

V was clipped by 0 bases and J by 2 bases, with 11 bases between them. Germline V lookup: CDR1 WNHNN, CDR2 SYGVQD (reference sequence). CDR3 length: 15 amino acids. PCR primers comprised 60 Vbeta and 13 Jbeta primers. Only in-frame clones appear in the TCRdb table, and some are missing; sequencing was by immunoSEQ multiplex PCR. The data hold fewer than 250,000 clones, with roughly four fifths observed a single time. Sequencing was done on a sample of PBMCs. The receptor comes from a young woman in good health and CMV-seropositive. This chain connects TRBV10-1 to TRBJ2-7; the D gene is possibly TRBD1 (6 bases). The CDR3 DNA sequence: TGCGCCAGCAGTGAGTCAACAGGGAGTCCCTACGAGCAGTACTTC. Protein sequence: CASSESTGSPYEQYF.